These T cell receptor beta chains were read from a single sample in a study of identical twins. Each CDR3 protein is one row after TCRdb ran MiXCR on the 5' RACE reads. The sample carries hundreds of thousands of distinct CDR3 sequences, around 6% recorded once. Sample: naive T cells sorted from blood. All receptors come from a man between 18 and 35 years old in good health. Both conserved end residues are part of each CDR3. The D gene is left open where the match is weak. Clone size is given for some rows only: seen once, a few or many times, or a class if the clone is expanded.

J gene | clone size | V gene | D gene | CDR3 DNA | CDR3 protein
TRBJ2-5 | many | TRBV10-3 | . | TGTGCCAGCAGGGGGGGGGAGATGACCCAGTACTTC | CASRGGEMTQYF
TRBJ1-4 | . | TRBV6-2/TRBV6-3 | TRBD1 | TGTGCCAGCAGTTACTCCGGGACAGCTAATGAAAAACTGTTTTTT | CASSYSGTANEKLFF
TRBJ2-1 | . | TRBV6-2/TRBV6-3 | . | TGTGCCAGCTGCCTAGAGGATGAGCAGTTCTTC | CASCLEDEQFF
TRBJ2-5 | . | TRBV20-1 | . | TGCAGTGCTAGACAGGGCGGCCAAGAGACCCAGTACTTC | CSARQGGQETQYF
TRBJ1-6 | few | TRBV27 | . | TGTGCCAGCAGTTTACCGACGAGGAATTCACCCCTCCACTTT | CASSLPTRNSPLHF
TRBJ2-7 | many | TRBV7-2 | TRBD2 | TGTGCCAGCAGCTTCCCCAAGACTAGCGGGAGGTCCTACGAGCAGTACTTC | CASSFPKTSGRSYEQYF
TRBJ2-3 | few | TRBV5-1 | . | TGCGCCAGCAGCACCGAAAGCACAGATACGCAGTATTTT | CASSTESTDTQYF
TRBJ2-1 | few | TRBV29-1 | . | TGCAGCGCCCCACAAGAGAACCGGGACCCCCGCGGGGAGCAGTTCTTC | CSAPQENRDPRGEQFF
TRBJ2-2 | . | TRBV12-3/TRBV12-4 | TRBD1 | TGTGCCAGCAGTTTCGGGACAGGGTCAGGGAACACCGGGGAGCTGTTTTTT | CASSFGTGSGNTGELFF
TRBJ2-1 | many | TRBV12-3/TRBV12-4 | . | TGTGCCAGCAGTTTAGGCACCCTCTACAATGAGCAGTTCTTC | CASSLGTLYNEQFF
TRBJ2-5 | many | TRBV20-1 | TRBD1 | TGCAGTGCTAGAGATCTTACAGGGGACGTCGAGACCCAGTACTTC | CSARDLTGDVETQYF
TRBJ2-5 | many | TRBV12-3/TRBV12-4 | . | TGTGCCAGCAGCAAGACTAGATTAGAGACCCAGTACTTC | CASSKTRLETQYF
TRBJ2-7 | few | TRBV7-9 | . | TGTGCCGTCCGCCCGGGGCTACGTAACTCCTACGAGCAGTACTTC | CAVRPGLRNSYEQYF
TRBJ2-7 | few | TRBV5-1 | TRBD2 | TGCGCCAGCAGCTTGGGGATAGCGGGATCCTACGAGCAGTACTTC | CASSLGIAGSYEQYF
TRBJ2-1 | many | TRBV20-1 | . | TGCAGTGCCCAGAGGGCCTTCTTC | CSAQRAFF
TRBJ2-2 | few | TRBV12-3/TRBV12-4 | TRBD2 | TGTGCCAGCAGTTTCTTGAGGGCTAGCGGGTACACCGGGGAGCTGTTTTTT | CASSFLRASGYTGELFF
TRBJ1-4 | few | TRBV7-6 | . | TGTGCCAGCAGCTCCCACAGATCAACTAATGAAAAACTGTTTTTT | CASSSHRSTNEKLFF
TRBJ2-1 | . | TRBV24-1 | TRBD2 | TGTGCCACCGAAGAAGCGGGAGGGGACTACAATGAGCAGTTCTTC | CATEEAGGDYNEQFF
TRBJ2-5 | many | TRBV20-1 | . | TGCAGTGCTAGAAAAGGGCAAGAGACCCAGTACTTC | CSARKGQETQYF
TRBJ2-3 | many | TRBV27 | . | TGTGCCAGCGGGTTGTTTAGCACAGATACGCAGTATTTT | CASGLFSTDTQYF
TRBJ1-3 | . | TRBV6-1 | . | TGTGCCAGCGGCGACCAGGCGACGACTGGAAACACCATATATTTT | CASGDQATTGNTIYF
TRBJ2-1 | . | TRBV18 | . | TGTGCCAGCTCATCGAAACTAGTCAATGAGCAGTTCTTC | CASSSKLVNEQFF
TRBJ2-7 | . | TRBV6-5 | . | TGTGCCAGCAGTTTCGACGGGAGTAGGGCCTACGAGCAGTACTTC | CASSFDGSRAYEQYF
TRBJ2-3 | . | TRBV7-8 | TRBD2 | TGTGCCAGCAGCTCCCCAACTAGCGGAACCATCACAGATACGCAGTATTTT | CASSSPTSGTITDTQYF
TRBJ2-1 | many | TRBV29-1 | . | TGCAGCGTTGAAATGACAGGGCAGTTCTTC | CSVEMTGQFF
TRBJ2-1 | many | TRBV28 | . | TGTGCCAGCACCTCAGGGGCGTCCTACAATGAGCAGTTCTTC | CASTSGASYNEQFF
TRBJ1-5 | many | TRBV6-2/TRBV6-3 | . | TGTGCCAGCAGCTCCGACAGTGCGGACTTATATCAGCCCCAGCATTTT | CASSSDSADLYQPQHF
TRBJ1-4 | many | TRBV12-3/TRBV12-4 | . | TGTGCCAGCAGCTTAGCAGGAGGGGGAAAACTGTTTTTT | CASSLAGGGKLFF
TRBJ2-2 | . | TRBV29-1 | . | TGCAGCGTTGCCGGGAGCCCCGGGGAGCTGTTTTTT | CSVAGSPGELFF
TRBJ2-3 | many | TRBV20-1 | TRBD2 | TGCAGTGCTAGAGGCGCGGGAATAGCGGGACTCGGGGATACGCAGTATTTT | CSARGAGIAGLGDTQYF
TRBJ1-4 | . | TRBV11-3 | . | TGTGCCAGCAGCCCGACTCGTGAAAAACTGTTTTTT | CASSPTREKLFF
TRBJ2-1 | many | TRBV5-1 | . | TGCGCCAGCAGCTTGTTTGAGGGACCCGGCTCCTACAATGAGCAGTTCTTC | CASSLFEGPGSYNEQFF
TRBJ2-7 | few | TRBV27 | . | TGTGCCAGCAGTTTCGATGACGAGCAGTACTTC | CASSFDDEQYF
TRBJ2-3 | many | TRBV5-6 | TRBD1 | TGTGCCAGCAGCGCGATGTACTGGGACAGGGGTAGAGATACGCAGTATTTT | CASSAMYWDRGRDTQYF
TRBJ1-4 | many | TRBV5-6 | . | TGTGCCAGCAGCTTCGAATTGGGAGGAGCTAATGAAAAACTGTTTTTT | CASSFELGGANEKLFF
TRBJ2-3 | few | TRBV18 | TRBD1 | TGTGCCAGCTCACCAGAAACAGGGGGCACAGATACGCAGTATTTT | CASSPETGGTDTQYF
TRBJ2-7 | few | TRBV28 | TRBD2 | TGTGCCAGCAGTTGGCCTAGCGGGAACAACTACGAGCAGTACTTC | CASSWPSGNNYEQYF
TRBJ1-3 | . | TRBV6-5 | . | TGTGCCAGCAGTTACATACAGGGTGCTGGAAACACCATATATTTT | CASSYIQGAGNTIYF
TRBJ2-2 | many | TRBV21-1 | . | TGTGCCAGCAAATCCCCCGGGACTAGCGGCACCGGGGAGCTGTTTTTT | CASKSPGTSGTGELFF
TRBJ2-2 | many | TRBV10-3 | . | TGTGCCATCAGTGAGGCCGGGGAGCTGTTTTTT | CAISEAGELFF
TRBJ1-4 | . | TRBV11-2 | . | TGTGCCAGTGGACTTGATGAAAAACTGTTTTTT | CASGLDEKLFF
TRBJ2-1 | . | TRBV20-1 | . | TGCAGTGCTAGAGATTTGGGAGACAATGAGCAGTTCTTC | CSARDLGDNEQFF
TRBJ2-1 | . | TRBV6-2/TRBV6-3 | TRBD2 | TGTGCCAGCAGTAAACTAGCGGGAGGCCACAATGAGCAGTTCTTC | CASSKLAGGHNEQFF
TRBJ2-3 | . | TRBV27 | . | TGTGCCAGCAGCCGGGACGGCGCTAGCACAGATACGCAGTATTTT | CASSRDGASTDTQYF
TRBJ1-4 | . | TRBV11-2 | TRBD1 | TGTGCCAGCAGCGCACTTGGACAGGGGATAAACCTTGGTGAAAAACTGTTTTTT | CASSALGQGINLGEKLFF
TRBJ2-5 | many | TRBV7-9 | TRBD2 | TGTGCCAGCAGCTTGAGTCTAGCGGACCCCCGGGAGACCCAGTACTTC | CASSLSLADPRETQYF
TRBJ2-1 | few | TRBV18 | TRBD1 | TGTGCCAGCTCACCACTGACAGGGGCTACCCTTAACAATGAGCAGTTCTTC | CASSPLTGATLNNEQFF
TRBJ1-3 | few | TRBV7-6 | TRBD1 | TGTGCCAGCAGCTTAGCGAACGTGGGACAGGTTGACGGAAACACCATATATTTT | CASSLANVGQVDGNTIYF
TRBJ2-7 | many | TRBV12-3/TRBV12-4 | . | TGTGCCAGCAGTTTAGAGGGACCATACTACGAGCAGTACTTC | CASSLEGPYYEQYF
TRBJ2-3 | once | TRBV30 | . | TGTGCCTGGAGTCCGGGACTCAACACAGATACGCAGTATTTT | CAWSPGLNTDTQYF
TRBJ2-5 | . | TRBV3-1 | TRBD1 | TGTGCCAGCAGCCCACAGGGGGCTGCCGCAGAGACCCAGTACTTC | CASSPQGAAAETQYF
TRBJ2-3 | many | TRBV6-1 | TRBD2 | TGTGCCAGCAGTACGGGACTAAGCACAGATACGCAGTATTTT | CASSTGLSTDTQYF
TRBJ2-3 | few | TRBV24-1 | . | TGTGCCACCAGTGATTTGAAAGGACGGCTTGGGGCAGATACGCAGTATTTT | CATSDLKGRLGADTQYF
TRBJ2-2 | . | TRBV5-1 | . | TGCGCCAGCAGCTTTACGCCGGGAATCACCGGGGAGCTGTTTTTT | CASSFTPGITGELFF
TRBJ1-1 | many | TRBV5-1 | . | TGCGCCAGCAGCTGGCCTGACGGACAGATGAACACTGAAGCTTTCTTT | CASSWPDGQMNTEAFF
TRBJ2-7 | many | TRBV5-1 | . | TGCGCCAGCAGCTTTAGGGCAGTTGAGGAGCAGTACTTC | CASSFRAVEEQYF
TRBJ2-5 | few | TRBV30 | TRBD2 | TGTGCCTGGAATCGGGAGGGAAACCAAGAGACCCAGTACTTC | CAWNREGNQETQYF
TRBJ2-5 | many | TRBV11-1 | TRBD2 | TGTGCCAGCAGCTTGGTGCGGAGCGGGACCTTCCAAGAGACCCAGTACTTC | CASSLVRSGTFQETQYF
TRBJ2-5 | few | TRBV7-8 | TRBD2 | TGTGCCAGCAGCTCCGTTTTACCAGCGGGGGAGACCCAGTACTTC | CASSSVLPAGETQYF